The text below deals with one T cell receptor (beta chain). The sample is drawn from a study of blood T cell repertoires in COVID-19. Study summary: Specimens from acute and convalescent COVID-19 originated in the United States, Italy and Spain. Sample material is recorded as cDNA or gDNA derived from T cells, B-cell-depleted T cells, or PBMCs.

This CDR3 has 13 amino acids. Unmatched junction bases numbered 4, after V lost 8 bases and J lost 8 bases. From germline, CDR1 is SNHLY and CDR2 FYNNEI. In the source study's methods: Amplification of reference gene primers was used by the study to estimate nucleated cell counts. Produced via immunoSEQ multiplex PCR; TCRdb's table is partial and in-frame only. D and trimming come from the DNA, and the V and J calls and clone size come from that table. The data hold 85,000 to 130,000 clones, with about 88% observed a single time. This sequence originates from a human donor in a cohort sampled during active COVID-19. The rearrangement links TRBV2 to TRBJ2-1; TRBD2 agrees at 12 bases. The specimen sequenced was peripheral blood. The CDR3 nucleotides read TGTGCCAGCGCTAGCGGGAGGGCCGATGAGCAGTTCTTC. It is translated as CASASGRADEQFF.